Sequencing of this T cell receptor beta chain was carried out in a study of T cell changes during pregnancy in multiple sclerosis. Profiling relied on immunoSEQ multiplex PCR, and the TCRdb table lists in-frame clones only, not all of them. The sample records around 57,000 clones, almost 95% being singletons. Germline-derived CDR1 and CDR2 are LNHDA and SQIVND (reference sequence). This CDR3 has 19 amino acids. With 7 bases removed from V and 0 bases from J, the gap between germline ends came to 25 bases. V gene TRBV19 combines with J gene TRBJ1-5; D gene unclear. This sequence was found in a female donor with multiple sclerosis, enrolled in a pregnancy study. The source material was CD4+ T cells from peripheral blood mononuclear cells, sampled in the third trimester of pregnancy. The CDR3, as DNA: TGTGCCAGTAAGGCGCCGTCTCTTTATACTATCTATAGCAATCAGCCCCAGCATTTT. Protein: CASKAPSLYTIYSNQPQHF.